Listed here is a single T cell receptor beta chain. What it binds is unknown. The source of the sample is a study of T cells expressing NK-cell markers. Study information: Obtained from sorted CD3+CD56+NKG2C+, CD3+CD56+NKG2C- and CD3+CD56-NKG2C+ T cells were the TCR beta repertoires.

Findings and caveats of the study: HCMV specificity of the expanded NKG2C+ T cell clones was not established. A handful of donors had dominant NKG2C+ clonotypes that comprised about 1.0-7.0% of their CD8+ T cells. For four donors, these clonotypes were likewise the leading ones in the CD3+CD56-NKG2C+ fraction.

No DNA is given; TCRdb re-called the 5' RACE reads and lists each CDR3 protein once. The sample's table shows around 260,000 distinct CDR3 sequences. This CDR3 region has 17 residues. This sequence was found in a woman between 18 and 70 years old in good health. Sample: blood T cells: a sorted CD56 or NKG2C T cell subset, CD4+ or CD8+ T cells, or bulk PBMC T cells (not recorded which). This chain links TRBV12-3 or TRBV12-4 with TRBJ2-1; TCRdb lists TRBD2, though no DNA is available to test this call. This chain's CDR3 is CASRNPGLAGGPGEQFF.